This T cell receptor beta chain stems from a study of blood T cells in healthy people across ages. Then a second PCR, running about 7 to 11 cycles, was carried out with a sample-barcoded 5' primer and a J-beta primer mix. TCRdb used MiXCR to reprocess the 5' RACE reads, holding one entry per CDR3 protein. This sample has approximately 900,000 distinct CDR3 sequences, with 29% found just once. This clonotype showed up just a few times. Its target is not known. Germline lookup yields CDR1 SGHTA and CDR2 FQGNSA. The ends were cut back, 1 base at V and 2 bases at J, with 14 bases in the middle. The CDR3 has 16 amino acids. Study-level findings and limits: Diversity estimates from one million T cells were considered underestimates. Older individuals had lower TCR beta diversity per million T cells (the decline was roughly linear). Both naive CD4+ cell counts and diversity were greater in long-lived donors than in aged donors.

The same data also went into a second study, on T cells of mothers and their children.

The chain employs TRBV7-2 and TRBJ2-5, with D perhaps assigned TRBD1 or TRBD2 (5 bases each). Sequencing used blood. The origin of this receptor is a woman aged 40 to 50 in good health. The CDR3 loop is CASSLDIGGRQETQYF. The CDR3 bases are TGTGCCAGCAGCTTAGACATTGGGGGTCGTCAAGAGACCCAGTACTTC. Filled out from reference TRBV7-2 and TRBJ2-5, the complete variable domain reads GAGVSQSPSNKVTEKGKDVELRCDPISGHTALYWYRQSLGQGLEFLIYFQGNSAPDKSGLPSDRFSAERTGGSVSTLTIQRTQQEDSAVYLCASSLDIGGRQETQYFGPGTRLLVL.